These 11 T cell receptor beta chains came from one sample sequenced in a study of T cells after yellow fever vaccination. TCRdb ran MiXCR on the 5' RACE reads and lists one entry per CDR3 protein. The sample includes 300,000 or so distinct CDR3 sequences, under 9% of them seen just once. The sample consisted of CD4+ T cells sorted from PBMCs, taken 5 days after the yellow fever booster vaccination. The receptor set was obtained from a man aged 18 to 29 who received the YFV17D yellow fever vaccine.

This clonotype has a count of ten or more. The chain links TRBV24-1 to TRBJ1-4, with 9 bases identical to TRBD1. V lost 3 bases to trimming and J lost 7 bases; unmatched junction nucleotides: 5. This CDR3 is built from 15 residues. CDR1 is KGHDR and CDR2 is SFDVKD in the germline V gene. The CDR3 DNA follows: TGTGCCACCAGTGATCCGGGACAGGGTTCTGAAAAACTGTTTTTT. Translation: CATSDPGQGSEKLFF.

This clonotype has only a few counts. The chain links TRBV19 to TRBJ1-2; D not resolved. V gave up 5 bases and J gave up 8 bases, with 12 bases separating them. The CDR3 runs to 12 residues. From germline, CDR1 is LNHDA and CDR2 SQIVND (reference sequence). The CDR3 DNA reads TGTGCCAGTAGTGCGCTAGGAGGGGGCTACACCTTC. It is translated as CASSALGGGYTF.

In DNA form, the CDR3 reads TGTGCCAGCAGCTCCGGGACCTCAGGGACTGAAGCTTTCTTT. Protein product: CASSSGTSGTEAFF. The genes are TRBV5-4 and TRBJ1-1, with TRBD1 as a possible D gene (5 bases). V lost 3 bases and J lost 5, with 14 bases in between. This CDR3 has 14 amino acids. Germline assignment: CDR1 SGHNT and CDR2 YYREEE (reference sequence).

This sequence joins TRBV7-3 and TRBJ1-2, with D possibly being TRBD1 (6 bases). The CDR3 runs 14 residues. Trimming left V 3 bases short and J 6 bases short, with 14 bases between. Germline CDR1 SGHTA, CDR2 FQGTGA. CDR3 residues: CASSFNREGDGYTF. The CDR3 nucleotides read TGTGCCAGCAGCTTCAACAGGGAGGGGGATGGCTACACCTTC.

This clonotype has at least ten counts. The V call is TRBV5-1, the J call TRBJ2-7; D not certain. The germline CDR1 and CDR2 sequences are SGHRS and YFSETQ. V dropped 0 bases and J dropped 7 bases, with 11 bases sitting between them. The CDR3 is made up of 13 amino acids. For the CDR3, the DNA is TGCGCCAGCAGCTTGGTGGGGATTTCAGAGCAGTACTTC. It translates to CASSLVGISEQYF.

This clonotype has only a few counts. The chain employs TRBV3-1 and TRBJ2-5; D is ambiguous. The CDR3 extends over 16 amino acids. Germline V gene lookup returns CDR1 LGHDT and CDR2 YNNKEL (reference sequence). Deletions cut 3 bases from V and 0 bases from J, with 14 bases between. The CDR3, as DNA: TGTGCCAGCAGCCAGGATTCCGGGTCGAACCAAGAGACCCAGTACTTC. It translates to CASSQDSGSNQETQYF.

This clonotype was seen ten or more times. This chain links TRBV7-9 with TRBJ2-1; D call uncertain. This CDR3 has 13 residues. In germline, CDR1 is SEHNR, CDR2 FQNEAQ (reference sequence). Trimming stripped 5 bases from V and 5 bases from J, with 10 bases between. The CDR3 DNA is TGTGCCAGCAGCATATTCGACAACAATGAGCAGTTCTTC. Translating it yields CASSIFDNNEQFF.

This clonotype has just a few counts. The rearrangement uses TRBV18 and TRBJ1-5; 7 nucleotides line up with TRBD1. V lost 1 base to trimming and J lost 5 bases; unmatched junction nucleotides: 2. Germline V gene sequence: CDR1 KGHSH, CDR2 LQKENI. The CDR3 is 14 residues long. The CDR3 region has the DNA TGTGCCAGCTCACCACGACAGGGTGATCAGCCCCAGCATTTT. It encodes CASSPRQGDQPQHF.

The sample holds many counts of this clonotype. The J gene is TRBJ1-6, the V gene TRBV5-1, with D unresolved. Germline loops: CDR1 SGHRS, CDR2 YFSETQ. Between the trimmed V and J ends, which lost 0 bases and 7 bases, there was a span of 14 bases. The CDR3 loop spans 16 amino acids. CDR3 region: CASSLEAASWNSPLHF. The CDR3 nucleotides read TGCGCCAGCAGCTTGGAGGCCGCCTCCTGGAATTCACCCCTCCACTTT.

In its sample, this clonotype was seen a few times. This rearrangement joins TRBV7-9 to TRBJ2-1; tentative D call: TRBD1 (6 bases). The germline V gene encodes CDR1 SEHNR and CDR2 FQNEAQ (reference sequence). V lost 7 bases and J lost 10, with 23 bases in between. The CDR3 contains 15 residues. CDR3 in amino acids: CASNRRGTPPDEQFF. CDR3 coding DNA: TGTGCCAGCAACCGGAGAGGGACACCTCCCGACGAGCAGTTCTTC.

The chain carries TRBV28 and TRBJ1-1; a possible D gene is TRBD1 (5 bases). Germline V lookup: CDR1 MDHEN, CDR2 SYDVKM. The CDR3 totals 14 residues. With 6 bases removed from V and 5 bases from J, the gap between germline ends came to 16 bases. The CDR3 coding sequence is TGTGCCAGCAGACCAGGGCAGTCGAGGACTGAAGCTTTCTTT. This encodes CASRPGQSRTEAFF.